This T cell receptor beta chain was documented in a study of T cell changes during pregnancy in multiple sclerosis. Here immunoSEQ multiplex PCR was the method, and the copy in TCRdb shows in-frame clones only, minus some. The data show roughly 60,000 clones, with 80% to 95% seen just once and approximately 1.5% held by the top ten. CDR1 MNHEY and CDR2 SMNVEV come from the germline V gene (reference sequence). The CDR3 length is 14 residues. Unmatched junction bases numbered 2, after V lost 2 bases and J lost 3 bases. This chain links TRBV27 with TRBJ2-3, with 7 bases identical to TRBD2. The specimen was peripheral blood, collected in the second trimester of pregnancy. The source is a female donor with multiple sclerosis, enrolled in a pregnancy study. In nucleotides, the CDR3 is TGTGCCAGCAGTTTAAGCGGGGTAACAGATACGCAGTATTTT. It translates to CASSLSGVTDTQYF.